This T cell receptor beta chain was captured by sequencing in a study of early stage breast cancer tumors. Turning to the study itself: Invasive lobular carcinomas made up about 30% of the 12 ER+/PR+/HER2- tumors. Around 10-fold was the mean read coverage per sample.

Germline V lookup: CDR1 SGHTA, CDR2 FQGNSA. The CDR3 length is 16 residues. J lost 8 bases, V lost 4 bases, and 16 bases had no gene match. Measured with immunoSEQ multiplex PCR; TCRdb has only the in-frame clones, and not every one. The sample has about 50,000 clones, approximately 80% seen once. What was sequenced was blood. The TCR was taken from a person aged 30-39 years with breast cancer. The chain links TRBV7-2 to TRBJ1-2; 7 bases fit TRBD1. For the CDR3, the DNA is TGTGCCAGCAGCTCAGGGGCGAGGGAGGGGGCGTGGGGCTACACCTTC. This encodes CASSSGAREGAWGYTF.